These 17 T cell receptor beta chains share one sample of origin, sequenced in a study of CD8 T cells in ankylosing spondylitis. The study's findings and limits: Characteristic of ankylosing spondylitis blood, it appeared, was a TCR beta motif comprising roughly eight highly homologous variants.

TCRdb analysed the 5' RACE reads with MiXCR anew, one entry per CDR3 protein. Of 330,000 or so distinct CDR3 sequences listed, 8% are singletons. These TCRs' antigens remain unknown. Sequencing used blood, either unsorted or a sorted T cell fraction (not recorded which). These receptors all come from a male donor with ankylosing spondylitis.

The gene calls are TRBV2 and TRBJ1-2; perhaps TRBD1 as D (5 bases). V lost 7 bases to trimming and J lost 11 bases, with 20 bases between them. In germline, CDR1 is SNHLY, CDR2 FYNNEI. The CDR3 is made up of 13 amino acids. CDR3 DNA: TGTGCCAGCAATCAGGGTCCCCCTATGCAGTACACCTTC. Translated, it gives CASNQGPPMQYTF.

At least ten counts were recorded for this clonotype. This chain uses TRBV5-6 with TRBJ2-7, with no clear D. V lost 4 bases, J lost 0 bases, and 5 bases lay in between. The CDR3 has 12 residues. Germline V gives CDR1 SGHDT, CDR2 YYEEEE. CDR3 bases: TGTGCCAGCAGCCTAAACTCCTACGAGCAGTACTTC. Amino acids: CASSLNSYEQYF.

This clonotype was counted only a few times. CDR3 protein: CASSRDDLPLPQHF. The CDR3 DNA is TGTGCCAGCAGCCGAGACGACCTACCCCTACCCCAGCATTTT. The V call is TRBV28, the J call TRBJ1-5; D is unresolved. The V and J ends lost 6 bases and 10 bases respectively, with 19 bases between them. The CDR3 extends over 14 amino acids. CDR1 is MDHEN and CDR2 is SYDVKM in the germline V gene.

This clonotype was counted a single time. Mismatch with germline at one junction end may stem from a read error. The chain has TRBV6-1 and TRBJ2-7; D is uncertain. The germline CDR1 and CDR2 sequences are MNHNS and SASEGT. The CDR3 is made up of 15 amino acids. The CDR3 spells CASSNRRAASHEQYF. The CDR3 DNA sequence: TGTGCCAGCAGCAACCGCCGGGCCGCCTCCCACGAGCAGTACTTC.

This clonotype came up many times. This sequence joins TRBV15 and TRBJ2-7; possibly TRBD1 or TRBD2 for D (5 bases each). Trimming removed 0 bases from V and 3 bases from J, with 15 bases in between. Germline V CDR1 and CDR2: LNHNV, YYDKDF (reference sequence). CDR3 length equals 16 residues. For the CDR3, the DNA is TGTGCCACCAGCAGAGATTTGGGACGGGGAGACTACGAGCAGTACTTC. As protein: CATSRDLGRGDYEQYF.

V usage is TRBV12-3 or TRBV12-4 and J usage is TRBJ2-5; perhaps TRBD2 as D (5 bases). The CDR3 is made up of 14 amino acids. V lost 3 bases and J lost 0, with 8 bases in between. The CDR3 sequence is CASSFVLDQETQYF. The CDR3 nucleotides are TGTGCCAGCAGTTTTGTACTAGACCAAGAGACCCAGTACTTC.

This clonotype was seen more than once but under ten times. The DNA for the CDR3 is TGCGCCAGCAGCTTTATCGCGGGAGGACTACAAGAGACCCAGTACTTC. This codes for CASSFIAGGLQETQYF. The rearrangement links TRBV5-1 to TRBJ2-5, with 8 bases matching TRBD2. Germline assignment: CDR1 SGHRS and CDR2 YFSETQ. Trimming cost V 2 bases and J 2 bases; bases outside gene matches: 8. The CDR3 runs to 16 residues.

Many counts were recorded for this clonotype. In DNA, the CDR3 is TGTGCCAGCAGCTCGACCCGGGTCACCGGGGAGCTGTTTTTT. Its protein is CASSSTRVTGELFF. The genes are TRBV7-2 and TRBJ2-2; no firm D call. The CDR3 extends over 14 amino acids. Trimming pared 4 bases from V and 4 bases from J, leaving 10 bases between. CDR1 is SGHTA and CDR2 is FQGNSA in the germline V gene.

The rearrangement links TRBV12-3 or TRBV12-4 to TRBJ1-6, with TRBD1 matching over 7 bases. The CDR3 totals 16 residues. After removal of 5 bases from V and 9 bases from J, the junction contained 13 bases not matched to a gene. The CDR3 reads CASSPRQTGFGSPLHF. The CDR3 DNA reads TGTGCCAGCAGTCCCCGTCAGACAGGGTTCGGTTCACCCCTCCACTTT.

The table lists this clonotype with many counts. The genes are TRBV12-3 or TRBV12-4 and TRBJ2-5; D is perhaps TRBD1 (6 bases). The CDR3 is 13 residues long. V lost 1 base and J 5 bases, leaving 8 bases between the germline ends. The CDR3 nucleotides read TGTGCCAGCAGTTTAGATCAGGGGGAGACCCAGTACTTC. This encodes CASSLDQGETQYF.

This clonotype was counted at least ten times. This chain connects TRBV12-3 or TRBV12-4 to TRBJ1-1, with unresolved D. V was clipped by 4 bases and J by 4 bases, with 7 bases between them. This CDR3 comprises 12 residues. Here the CDR3 DNA reads TGTGCCAGCAGTTGGGGAAGCACTGAAGCTTTCTTT. It specifies CASSWGSTEAFF.

The sample holds many counts of this clonotype. This chain uses TRBV29-1 with TRBJ2-1; weak D call: TRBD1 (5 bases). Trimming pared 4 bases from V and 3 bases from J, leaving 7 bases between. CDR1 SQVTM and CDR2 ANQGSEA come from the germline V gene. This CDR3 region has 12 residues. The CDR3 DNA reads as TGCAGCGTTGTGGGGCACTACAATGAGCAGTTCTTC. It encodes CSVVGHYNEQFF.

V usage is TRBV25-1 and J usage is TRBJ2-3, with TRBD2 identical over 9 bases. Germline CDR1 MGHDK, CDR2 SYGVNS. V lost 4 bases and J lost 0; bases outside the gene matches: 11. The CDR3 covers 18 residues. The CDR3 here is CASSGTLAGVDSTDTQYF. CDR3 sequence (DNA): TGTGCCAGCAGTGGGACGTTAGCGGGAGTTGATAGCACAGATACGCAGTATTTT. Variable domain in full (rest from reference TRBV25-1 and TRBJ2-3): EADIYQTPRYLVIGTGKKITLECSQTMGHDKMYWYQQDPGMELHLIHYSYGVNSTEKGDLSSESTVSRIRTEHFPLTLESARPSHTSQYLCASSGTLAGVDSTDTQYFGPGTRLTVL.

The rearrangement joins TRBV18 to TRBJ2-6, with 14 bases lining up with TRBD2. Germline CDR1 KGHSH, CDR2 LQKENI. J gave up 3 bases and V 6 bases, and 7 bases lay outside the gene matches. The CDR3 consists of 18 residues. CDR3 amino acids: CASSTGTSGSGGANVLTF. CDR3 in DNA: TGTGCCAGCTCGACCGGGACTAGCGGGAGCGGTGGGGCCAACGTCCTGACTTTC.

This clonotype has a count of ten or more. This chain links TRBV5-1 with TRBJ2-1, with D perhaps matching TRBD1 (6 bases). The germline CDR1 and CDR2 sequences are SGHRS and YFSETQ. Trimming pared 4 bases from V and 3 bases from J, leaving 11 bases between. This CDR3 spans 14 amino acids. CDR3: CASSLRQDYNEQFF. The CDR3 nucleotides read TGCGCCAGCAGCCTTAGACAGGACTACAATGAGCAGTTCTTC.

The gene calls are TRBV20-1 and TRBJ2-5; D is tentatively TRBD1 or TRBD2 (5 bases each). Trimming pared 6 bases from V and 10 bases from J, leaving 18 bases between. Germline V CDR1 and CDR2: DFQATT, SNEGSKA (reference sequence). The CDR3 is 12 residues long. The CDR3 DNA is TGCAGTGCCCAGGACCCCAGTGGGGGCCAGTACTTC. It yields the protein CSAQDPSGGQYF.

This sequence joins TRBV20-1 and TRBJ2-1, with D unclear. Trimming left V 5 bases short and J 4 bases short, with 27 bases between. This CDR3 has 18 residues. Germline V gene sequence: CDR1 DFQATT, CDR2 SNEGSKA (reference sequence). The CDR3 region is CSAHSPDGPALSYNEQFF. CDR3 nucleotides: TGCAGTGCTCATTCCCCGGATGGCCCGGCCCTTTCGTACAATGAGCAGTTCTTC.